This TCR beta chain was identified during a study of spatial heterogeneity in lung cancer (dated by TCRdb to the late 2010s). At the level of the whole study: Beta-chain transcripts were consistently detected in greater numbers than alpha-chain transcripts, which likely reflects a higher abundance of beta-chain transcripts. In the raw uncorrected reads, each unique combination of TCR and UMI appeared on average more than ten times. TCR alpha and beta repertoires were quantitatively compared across multiple tumor regions, matched nontumor lung and blood in non-small cell lung cancer. TCR repertoire features were related to nonsynonymous mutation counts determined by whole-exome sequencing of tumor tissue. Both alpha and beta chains were TCR-sequenced in samples taken at surgery, namely 220 tumor regions, 62 to 70 matched nontumor lung samples and over 55 PBMC samples. What the research found in general, with its limitations: Ubiquitous expanded tumor TCRs were found in blood more often at tumor resection than at routine follow-up. Additional single-cell paired TCR alpha and beta sequencing was considered necessary to confirm, at a functional level, the hypothesis that regional TCRs recognize regional mutations.

At least ten counts were recorded for this clonotype. Its antigen is unknown. The sample holds no much larger clone one base away, and base qualities are not on file. Trimming accounts for 6 bases at V and 3 bases at J, while the number of junction bases matched to no gene is 3. CDR1 and CDR2, per the germline V gene, are SNHLY and FYNNEI. The CDR3 numbers 13 residues from cysteine through phenylalanine. The DNA shown is the 39-base CDR3, in frame from base 1. To prepare the library, 5' RACE was applied. The instrument given in TCRdb is NextSeq 500. The TCR library protocol attached a unique molecular identifier to each TCR cDNA molecule to allow correction of PCR and sequencing errors. The original pipeline was this. Decombinator tools were used for TCR identification, UMI-based error correction and CDR3 extraction. Expanded TCRs were defined as those above a frequency of 2 per 1,000, corresponding to the top 1% of the tumor frequency distribution. Renyi diversity was computed with the R vegan package after each repertoire had been subsampled 100 times to 5,000 TCRs. CDR3 similarity networks were built from amino acid triplet string-kernel similarity, with CDR3s being connected when pairwise similarity was above 0.82. TCRdb trimmed public reads at Q25 via fastp, called clones via MiXCR and kept in-frame beta chains. Duplicate CDR3 protein sequences are folded into a single record with the most common DNA and genes. Clone size and V and J calls follow TCRdb, not the original study. This sample gives more than 20,000 distinct CDR3 sequences in total; 4.6% of them show up just once. Of the sample, about a third is held by the ten largest clones.

The sample's time point label is to be understood as: sample taken at primary tumor resection. TCR sequencing used whole RNA extracted from tumor and nontumor lung tissue, or from cryopreserved PBMC samples, without cell sorting. The donors were approximately 70 patients from the lung TRACERx cohort who had early-stage, untreated non-small cell lung cancer. Only patients for whom sufficient RNA was available from at least two tumor regions were selected for TCR sequencing. Sequenced material: PBMCs, taken at surgery. The clonotype originates from a male donor with early-stage non-small cell lung cancer. Recombination joined TRBV2 with TRBJ2-7, with 9 junctional bases fitting TRBD1. The CDR3 region reads CASRDRGYYEQYF. The DNA is TGTGCCAGCAGGGACAGGGGCTACTACGAGCAGTACTTC. The variable domain in full, with residues beyond the CDR3 obtained from the reference TRBV2 and TRBJ2-7 genes, is EPEVTQTPSHQVTQMGQEVILRCVPISNHLYFYWYRQILGQKVEFLVSFYNNEISEKSEIFDDQFSVERPDGSNFTLKIRSTKLEDSAMYFCASRDRGYYEQYFGPGTRLTVT.